What follows are 21 T cell receptor beta chains derived from one specimen sequenced in a study of OX40 agonist ivuxolimab in advanced cancers. TCRdb's copy holds only in-frame clones and misses some; the assay was immunoSEQ multiplex PCR. The table lists roughly 46,000 clones, 87% of them singletons. The sample consisted of CD4+ or CD8+ T cells sorted from blood, taken in a trial of the OX40 agonist ivuxolimab. The source of these receptors is an adult with an advanced solid tumor such as melanoma, head and neck, liver or kidney cancer.

V usage is TRBV9 and J usage is TRBJ2-1; 8 bases align to TRBD2. This CDR3 is built from 15 residues. J was trimmed by 5 bases and V by 5 bases; bases with no gene match: 9. Germline CDR1 and CDR2: SGDLS and YYNGEE. CDR3 nucleotide sequence: TGTGCCAGCAGTTCGAGCGGGAGAGGGAACAATGAGCAGTTCTTC. It is translated as CASSSSGRGNNEQFF.

V and J are TRBV27 and TRBJ2-7; D is ambiguous. Germline CDR1 reads MNHEY; CDR2 reads SMNVEV (reference sequence). V was shortened by 0 bases and J by 5 bases, with 8 bases between the two germline ends. The CDR3 is 13 residues long. The CDR3 region has the DNA TGTGCCAGCAGTTTATCCTTTGGGAACGAGCAGTACTTC. This encodes CASSLSFGNEQYF.

The chain couples TRBV7-2 to TRBJ1-5; no clear D gene. Germline V CDR1 and CDR2: SGHTA, FQGNSA. The CDR3 is 15 amino acids. V lost 1 base and J 3 bases, leaving 10 bases between the germline ends. CDR3 loop: CASSLVGTSNQPQHF. The CDR3 DNA reads TGTGCCAGCAGCTTAGTGGGCACATCCAATCAGCCCCAGCATTTT.

This chain joins TRBV2 and TRBJ2-5; tentatively, D is TRBD1 (6 bases). Judging by the DNA end, TRBJ2-7 fits better; the J call may be wrong. The CDR3 loop spans 14 amino acids. The V gene's germline CDR1 is SNHLY and CDR2 FYNNEI. CDR3 coding DNA: TGTGCCAGCAAGCCGGGGACAAGTGGCTACGAGCAGTACTTC. It specifies CASKPGTSGYEQYF.

The chain recombines TRBV28 with TRBJ2-2; 8 nucleotides line up with TRBD1. Unmatched junction bases numbered 6, after V lost 7 bases and J lost 5 bases. From germline, CDR1 is MDHEN and CDR2 SYDVKM. The CDR3 runs 14 residues. This CDR3 reads CASNPGQVTGELFF. CDR3 sequence (DNA): TGTGCCAGCAACCCGGGACAGGTAACCGGGGAGCTGTTTTTT. Together with reference TRBV28 and TRBJ2-2, the CDR3 gives the full variable domain: DVKVTQSSRYLVKRTGEKVFLECVQDMDHENMFWYRQDPGLGLRLIYFSYDVKMKEKGDIPEGYSVSREKKERFSLILESASTNQTSMYLCASNPGQVTGELFFGEGSRLTVL.

The chain recombines TRBV27 with TRBJ2-7; a weak D match, TRBD2 (6 bases). Germline V gene sequence: CDR1 MNHEY, CDR2 SMNVEV (reference sequence). The CDR3 has 14 amino acids. The germline V and J ends were trimmed by 6 bases and 5 bases, with 17 bases remaining between them. The CDR3 is CASRAWSSVNEQYF. DNA for the CDR3: TGTGCCAGCAGAGCGTGGTCTAGCGTGAACGAGCAGTACTTC.

The chain carries TRBV9 and TRBJ2-3; 7 nucleotides match TRBD2. V shed 2 bases, J shed 5 bases, and the junction held 2 bases outside the gene matches. Germline values: CDR1 SGDLS, CDR2 YYNGEE. The CDR3 is made up of 13 amino acids. As DNA, the CDR3 is TGTGCCAGCAGCGTGACTAGCTTAGATACGCAGTATTTT. Encoded protein: CASSVTSLDTQYF.

The gene calls are TRBV7-9 and TRBJ2-1; 13 positions match TRBD2. CDR1 SEHNR and CDR2 FQNEAQ come from the germline V gene (reference sequence). The V gene end was trimmed by 2 bases and the J gene end by 6 bases; junction bases not matched to a gene: 1. This CDR3 spans 15 amino acids. In nucleotides, the CDR3 is TGTGCCAGCAGCTTATGGACTAGCGGGAGCAATGAGCAGTTCTTC. Translated, it gives CASSLWTSGSNEQFF.

This sequence joins TRBV7-2 and TRBJ2-7; D may be TRBD1 or TRBD2 (5 bases each). The CDR3 runs to 14 residues. V lost 6 bases and J lost 3, with 15 bases in between. The V gene's germline CDR1 is SGHTA and CDR2 FQGNSA. The CDR3 spells CASRTGTGHYEQYF. The CDR3 DNA sequence: TGTGCCAGCAGAACCGGGACGGGTCACTACGAGCAGTACTTC.

This chain joins TRBV5-1 and TRBJ1-1; a weak D match, TRBD1 (6 bases). The V end was cut by 0 bases, the J end by 4 bases, with 10 bases between. Germline V lookup: CDR1 SGHRS, CDR2 YFSETQ. This CDR3 is 14 amino acids long. The CDR3 loop reads CASSLVGAGTEAFF. In nucleotides, the CDR3 is TGCGCCAGCAGCTTGGTGGGGGCTGGCACTGAAGCTTTCTTT.

This clone was seen a handful of times. V gene TRBV9 combines with J gene TRBJ2-5; D is perhaps TRBD1 or TRBD2 (5 bases each). This CDR3 has 17 residues. Germline CDR1 reads SGDLS; CDR2 reads YYNGEE. Deletions cut 4 bases from V and 6 bases from J, with 25 bases between. In nucleotides, the CDR3 is TGTGCCAGCAGCCCGACCCCGGTCCGGGACGGTGACAAGACCCAGTACTTC. Its protein is CASSPTPVRDGDKTQYF. Supplemented by reference TRBV9 and TRBJ2-5, the full variable domain reads DSGVTQTPKHLITATGQRVTLRCSPRSGDLSVYWYQQSLDQGLQFLIQYYNGEERAKGNILERFSAQQFPDLHSELNLSSLELGDSALYFCASSPTPVRDGDKTQYFGPGTRLLVL.

The genes are TRBV28 and TRBJ2-1; 7 nucleotides agree with TRBD2. V shed 6 bases and J 7 bases; nucleotides not matched to a gene: 12. Germline V lookup: CDR1 MDHEN, CDR2 SYDVKM. The CDR3 has 15 residues. Written as DNA, the CDR3 is TGTGCCAGCAGGACGGGGGGACCACGCTGGAATGAGCAGTTCTTC. Amino acid sequence: CASRTGGPRWNEQFF.

J is TRBJ1-4 and V is TRBV30, with D uncertain. V lost 2 bases and J lost 4, with 11 bases in between. Germline V gives CDR1 GTSNPN, CDR2 SVGIG (reference sequence). The CDR3 runs 14 residues. CDR3 residues: CAWSRHEDNEKLFF. DNA for the CDR3: TGTGCCTGGAGTAGACACGAAGATAATGAAAAACTGTTTTTT.

This chain uses TRBV7-6 with TRBJ2-4; maybe TRBD1 (6 bases). Germline V gene data show CDR1 as SGHVS and CDR2 as FNYEAQ. This CDR3 is built from 14 residues. The germline V and J ends were trimmed by 8 bases and 0 bases, with 11 bases remaining between them. DNA of the CDR3: TGTGCCAGCTCCTTACAGGGAGCCAAAAACATTCAGTACTTC. Translated: CASSLQGAKNIQYF.

The genes are TRBV15 and TRBJ1-1; D is uncertain. In germline, CDR1 is LNHNV, CDR2 YYDKDF (reference sequence). This CDR3 has 12 residues. V lost 0 bases and J 10 bases, leaving 9 bases between the germline ends. This CDR3 reads CATSRDRLGAFF. CDR3 in DNA: TGTGCCACCAGCAGAGACAGGCTCGGAGCTTTCTTT.

This clone was counted a few times. This rearrangement joins TRBV10-3 to TRBJ2-5, with D possibly being TRBD1 or TRBD2 (5 bases each). Trimming shortened V by 5 bases and J by 1 base, and 11 bases separated the two germline ends. This CDR3 contains 14 residues. Germline V gene data show CDR1 as ENHRY and CDR2 as SYGVKD. The CDR3 reads CAISSGRSQETQYF. Written as DNA, the CDR3 is TGTGCCATCAGTTCGGGACGGAGCCAAGAGACCCAGTACTTC.

The genes are TRBV6-1 and TRBJ2-3; D call uncertain. The germline CDR1 and CDR2 sequences are MNHNS and SASEGT. This CDR3 has 15 residues. With 0 bases removed from V and 5 bases from J, the gap between germline ends came to 12 bases. The DNA for the CDR3 is TGTGCCAGCAGTGAAGCGGGTCCTGCTGGAGATACGCAGTATTTT. It translates to CASSEAGPAGDTQYF.

This clone showed up just once. The V gene is TRBV7-9, the J gene TRBJ1-1, with a tentative D call TRBD1 (5 bases). The CDR3 length is 13 residues. V dropped 4 bases and J dropped 7 bases, with 13 bases sitting between them. Germline V gene data show CDR1 as SEHNR and CDR2 as FQNEAQ (reference sequence). The DNA of the CDR3 is TGTGCCAGCAGCTCCGGGGGAAACCTTGAAGCTTTCTTT. This translates into CASSSGGNLEAFF.

The chain combines TRBV18 with TRBJ2-7; 12 nucleotides line up with TRBD1. Germline trimming cut 3 bases from V and 4 bases from J; bases unmatched to any gene: 4. The V gene's germline CDR1 is KGHSH and CDR2 LQKENI. This CDR3 is 15 amino acids long. In nucleotides, the CDR3 is TGTGCCAGCTCACCGCCGGGACAGGGGGCTTACGAGCAGTACTTC. This encodes CASSPPGQGAYEQYF.

The rearrangement joins TRBV9 to TRBJ1-3; no firm D call. The CDR3 is made up of 14 amino acids. V lost 4 bases, J lost 1 base, and 9 bases lay in between. Looked up from germline, CDR1 is SGDLS and CDR2 is YYNGEE. In nucleotides, the CDR3 is TGTGCCAGCAGCCCCCTAGGGTCTGGAAACACCATATATTTT. Translating gives CASSPLGSGNTIYF.

The chain joins TRBV7-3 to TRBJ2-3; weak D call: TRBD1 (6 bases). V was pared by 5 bases and J by 6 bases, with 18 bases between. Germline V gene lookup returns CDR1 SGHTA and CDR2 FQGTGA. This CDR3 is 15 amino acids long. The CDR3 DNA follows: TGTGCCAGCAGCGAAGGCTGGGGGCGTAGTGATACGCAGTATTTT. It codes for CASSEGWGRSDTQYF.